This is a list of T cell receptor beta chains from one sample in a study of T cells in Graves' hyperthyroidism and ophthalmopathy. MiXCR, run by TCRdb on the multiplex PCR reads, gives a single entry per CDR3 protein. Of 550,000 to 600,000 distinct CDR3 sequences listed, under 60% are singletons. The sequencing input was peripheral blood or thyroid tissue (not recorded which). These receptors were obtained from an adult woman with Graves' disease, either hyperthyroidism or ophthalmopathy (not recorded which). The CDR3 runs from the conserved cysteine through the conserved F or W. D genes are given only for firm matches. Some rows mark clone size as missing; the rest say once, few, many or name a class of expanded clone.

cdr3_aa | cdr3_nt | v_call | d_call | j_call | clone_size
CASSSSWGETQYF | TGTGCCAGCAGCTCATCTTGGGGTGAGACCCAGTACTTC | TRBV7-3 | . | TRBJ2-5 | many
CASSYLGGLGYTF | TGTGCCAGCAGTTATTTGGGGGGGCTGGGCTACACCTTC | TRBV6-5 | . | TRBJ1-2 | many
CAISKRQDYEQYF | TGTGCCATCAGCAAGCGACAGGACTACGAGCAGTACTTC | TRBV10-3 | . | TRBJ2-7 | few
CASRRPGQGASYTF | TGTGCCAGCAGACGACCGGGACAGGGGGCCAGCTACACCTTC | TRBV7-9 | TRBD1 | TRBJ1-2 | .
CASSLTSGSPYEQYF | TGTGCCAGCAGTCTTACTAGCGGGAGCCCCTACGAGCAGTACTTC | TRBV2 | TRBD2 | TRBJ2-7 | .
CASSLQGGKGYTF | TGTGCCAGCAGCTTGCAGGGAGGTAAAGGCTACACCTTC | TRBV5-4 | . | TRBJ1-2 | .
CASSLAGNQPQYF | TGTGCCAGCAGCTTGGCGGGAAATCAGCCCCAGTACTTC | TRBV7-2 | . | TRBJ2-5 | .
CASSVRENTEAFF | TGTGCCAGCAGCGTTCGGGAGAACACTGAAGCTTTCTTT | TRBV2 | . | TRBJ1-1 | many
CATSRGRSNQPQYF | TGTGCCACCAGCAGGGGACGGAGCAATCAGCCCCAGTACTTC | TRBV15 | . | TRBJ2-5 | .
CSAHAGTDYNSPLHF | TGCAGTGCACACGCCGGGACAGACTATAATTCACCCCTCCACTTT | TRBV20-1 | TRBD1 | TRBJ1-6 | .
CASSWDRSSYEQYF | TGTGCCAGCAGTTGGGATCGAAGCTCCTACGAGCAGTACTTC | TRBV7-2 | . | TRBJ2-7 | many
CASSHTGTAIFTGELFF | TGTGCCAGCAGCCATACCGGGACAGCGATATTCACCGGGGAGCTGTTTTTT | TRBV7-9 | TRBD1 | TRBJ2-2 | .
CAISDRGHTEAFF | TGTGCCATCAGTGATCGGGGGCACACTGAAGCTTTCTTT | TRBV10-3 | . | TRBJ1-1 | few
CASSFRRAAYF | TGTGCCAGCAGCTTCCGGAGGGCCGCGTACTTC | TRBV7-9 | . | TRBJ2-5 | .
CASSQEAGEQYF | TGTGCCAGCAGTCAGGAGGCCGGGGAGCAGTACTTC | TRBV28 | . | TRBJ2-7 | .
CATSSDPQGYTF | TGTGCCACCAGCAGCGACCCCCAGGGCTACACCTTC | TRBV15 | . | TRBJ1-2 | .
CASSLVRANTEAFF | TGTGCCAGCAGCTTAGTTCGAGCGAACACTGAAGCTTTCTTT | TRBV13 | . | TRBJ1-1 | many
CASSSGLAGARLFF | TGTGCCAGCAGCTCTGGACTAGCGGGGGCCCGGCTGTTTTTT | TRBV7-2 | . | TRBJ1-4 | .
CSARTVSGGNTEAFF | TGCAGTGCTAGAACCGTTTCGGGGGGGAACACTGAAGCTTTCTTT | TRBV20-1 | . | TRBJ1-1 | .
CASSLPDRGAYEQYF | TGTGCCAGCAGCTTACCCGACAGGGGCGCCTACGAGCAGTACTTC | TRBV13 | TRBD1 | TRBJ2-7 | many
CASTDRDSNQPQHF | TGTGCCAGCACTGACAGGGATAGCAATCAGCCCCAGCATTTT | TRBV2 | TRBD1 | TRBJ1-5 | many
CASSDSAGTKLHF | TGTGCCAGCTCAGACTCGGCTGGGACTAAGCTCCACTTT | TRBV18 | . | TRBJ1-6 | few
CSARSPGLVTGEQYF | TGCAGTGCTCGATCCCCGGGACTAGTAACGGGGGAGCAGTACTTC | TRBV20-1 | TRBD2 | TRBJ2-7 | many
CSAQTSGSYYEQYF | TGCAGTGCCCAGACTAGCGGGAGTTACTACGAGCAGTACTTC | TRBV20-1 | TRBD2 | TRBJ2-7 | few
CASSEAGGAQPQHF | TGTGCCAGCAGTGAAGCTGGGGGCGCTCAGCCCCAGCATTTT | TRBV6-6 | . | TRBJ1-5 | .
CASSDRFF | TGTGCCAGCAGTGACAGGTTTTTT | TRBV2 | . | TRBJ2-2 | once
CASSSIITNTESFF | TGTGCCAGCAGCTCAATTATTACGAACACTGAATCTTTCTTT | TRBV11-2 | . | TRBJ1-1 | .
CASSLGRGVDEQYF | TGCGCCAGCAGCTTGGGCAGGGGAGTAGATGAGCAGTACTTC | TRBV5-1 | . | TRBJ2-7 | .
CASSARSDFNYGYTF | TGTGCCAGCAGTGCTAGATCGGATTTTAACTATGGCTACACCTTC | TRBV25-1 | . | TRBJ1-2 | .
CSARDPSGRGDTQYF | TGCAGTGCTAGAGATCCTAGCGGGAGAGGAGATACGCAGTATTTT | TRBV20-1 | TRBD2 | TRBJ2-3 | .
CASSSGLARTQYF | TGTGCCAGCAGCTCGGGACTAGCAAGGACCCAGTACTTC | TRBV5-4 | TRBD2 | TRBJ2-5 | few
CASSPLGTGYEQYF | TGTGCCAGCAGTCCACTTGGGACAGGCTACGAGCAGTACTTC | TRBV7-9 | TRBD1 | TRBJ2-7 | .
CASSTDLIAEAFF | TGTGCCAGCAGCACCGACCTGATCGCTGAAGCTTTCTTT | TRBV6-6 | . | TRBJ1-1 | many
CASSSNPGRTEAFF | TGCGCCAGCAGCTCTAACCCAGGGCGGACTGAAGCTTTCTTT | TRBV5-1 | . | TRBJ1-1 | .
CASSYTHVPRGRWETQYF | TGTGCCAGCAGTTACACCCATGTCCCCAGGGGGCGCTGGGAGACCCAGTACTTC | TRBV7-8 | TRBD1 | TRBJ2-5 | .